This T cell receptor (beta chain) emerged from a study of blood T cell repertoires in COVID-19. Study as a whole: PBMCs, B-cell-depleted T cells, or T cells provided the cDNA or gDNA that made up the material.

Clones were sequenced by immunoSEQ multiplex PCR, and TCRdb holds only the in-frame ones, with some missing. Here the sample spans 150,000 or so clones, around 90% being singletons. Individuals aged about 18 to 100 years were recruited from around 22 US areas. Donors were grouped by their self-reported clinical history. This clone was picked up one time. The sample was PBMCs or T cells enriched from blood (not recorded which). The origin of this receptor is a woman in her thirties or forties who had been exposed to COVID-19.

This chain's CDR3 is CSAVLGEQYF. CDR3 nucleotide sequence: TGCAGTGCTGTGCTAGGCGAGCAGTACTTC. The J gene is TRBJ2-7, the V gene TRBV20-1; D not certain. With 5 bases removed from V and 6 bases from J, the gap between germline ends came to 8 bases. The CDR3 contains 10 residues. CDR1 and CDR2 from the germline V gene are DFQATT and SNEGSKA (reference sequence).